This TCR beta chain is from a study of regulatory and conventional T cells in RAG deficiency. A note on this clone: Its antigen is still unknown.

Study-wide findings and caveats: RAG-deficient patients showed markedly lower Shannon entropy and higher Simpson indices than control T-cell subsets.

Profiled with immunoSEQ multiplex PCR; TCRdb holds only in-frame clones, not every one. This table holds roughly 30,000 clones, around 96% found once. Genomic DNA came from blood conventional CD4+ T cells gated CD25-low CD127-high. The same sample was also used in a study of regulatory T cells. From that study: Amplification used 52 TRBV primers and 13 TRBJ primers. Skewed V and J usage and few unique V-J pairs marked patient repertoires, most in Tregs.

This clonotype was obtained from a human donor in good health. Specimen: CD25- CD4+ T cells sorted from blood.

The CDR3 bases are TGTGCCAGCAGCTTAGTCAGGTTGGGGAACACTGAAGCTTTCTTT. Translating it yields CASSLVRLGNTEAFF. J is TRBJ1-1 and V is TRBV13; D call uncertain. V was trimmed by 1 base and J by 1 base, leaving 10 bases between them. Germline values: CDR1 PRHDT, CDR2 FYEKMQ (reference sequence). This CDR3 is built from 15 residues.